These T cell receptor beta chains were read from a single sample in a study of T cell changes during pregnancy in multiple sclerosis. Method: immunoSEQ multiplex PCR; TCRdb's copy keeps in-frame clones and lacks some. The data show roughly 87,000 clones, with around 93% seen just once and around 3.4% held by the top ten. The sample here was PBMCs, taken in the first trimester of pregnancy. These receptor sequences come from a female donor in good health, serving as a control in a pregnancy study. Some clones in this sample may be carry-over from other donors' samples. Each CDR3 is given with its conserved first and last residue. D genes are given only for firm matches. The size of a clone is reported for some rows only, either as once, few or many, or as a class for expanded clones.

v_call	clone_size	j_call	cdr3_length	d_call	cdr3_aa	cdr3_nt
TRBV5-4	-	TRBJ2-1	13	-	CASSSFEVGEQFF	TGTGCCAGCAGCTCGTTCGAGGTCGGTGAGCAGTTCTTC
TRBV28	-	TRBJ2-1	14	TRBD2	CASSFPPSGDEQFF	TGTGCCAGCAGTTTTCCCCCTAGCGGCGATGAGCAGTTCTTC
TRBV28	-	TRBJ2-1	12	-	CASNEQVNEQFF	TGTGCCAGCAACGAACAGGTTAATGAGCAGTTCTTC
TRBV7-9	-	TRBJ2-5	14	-	CASSLVGQKETQYF	TGTGCCAGCAGCTTAGTTGGGCAGAAAGAGACCCAGTACTTC
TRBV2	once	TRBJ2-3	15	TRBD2	CASSEGGANTHTQYF	TGTGCCAGCAGTGAGGGAGGGGCCAACACACATACGCAGTATTTT
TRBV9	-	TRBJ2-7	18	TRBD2	CASSVDPGLAGGAYEQYF	TGTGCCAGCAGCGTAGACCCGGGACTAGCGGGGGGAGCCTACGAGCAGTACTTC
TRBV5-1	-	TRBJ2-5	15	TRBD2	CASSFTSGGQETQYF	TGCGCCAGCAGCTTCACTAGCGGGGGGCAAGAGACCCAGTACTTC
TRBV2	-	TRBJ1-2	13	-	CASSEGGEDGYTF	TGTGCCAGCAGTGAAGGAGGGGAGGATGGCTACACCTTC
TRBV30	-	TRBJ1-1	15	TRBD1	CAWSRQGGMNTEAFF	TGTGCCTGGAGTCGACAGGGGGGAATGAACACTGAAGCTTTCTTT
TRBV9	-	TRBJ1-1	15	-	CASSVGDIILTEAFF	TGTGCCAGCAGCGTAGGGGACATAATTCTCACTGAAGCTTTCTTT
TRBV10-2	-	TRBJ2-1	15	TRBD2	CASSGTSGRRNEQFF	TGCGCCAGCAGCGGGACTAGCGGGAGGCGGAATGAGCAGTTCTTC
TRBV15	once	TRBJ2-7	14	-	CATSRGGAGYEQYF	TGTGCCACCAGCAGGGGGGGGGCTGGCTACGAGCAGTACTTC
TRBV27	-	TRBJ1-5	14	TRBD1	CATRAQGAAQPQHF	TGTGCCACCCGCGCTCAGGGGGCTGCTCAGCCCCAGCATTTT
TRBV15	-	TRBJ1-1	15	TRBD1	CATSRADREATEAFF	TGTGCCACCAGCAGGGCGGACAGGGAGGCGACTGAAGCTTTCTTT
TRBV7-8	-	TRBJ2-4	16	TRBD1	CASSFDRGLAKNIQYF	TGTGCCAGCAGCTTCGACAGGGGGCTAGCCAAAAACATTCAGTACTTC
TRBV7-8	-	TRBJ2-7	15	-	CASTLSTAGAYEQYF	TGTGCCAGCACCTTATCCACCGCAGGGGCCTACGAGCAGTACTTC
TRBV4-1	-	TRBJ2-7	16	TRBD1	CASSQDSGTGPWEQYF	TGCGCCAGCAGCCAAGACTCCGGGACAGGTCCTTGGGAGCAGTACTTC
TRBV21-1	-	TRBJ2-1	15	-	CASRIAAGDHNEQFF	TGTGCCAGCAGAATCGCCGCGGGAGACCACAATGAGCAGTTCTTC
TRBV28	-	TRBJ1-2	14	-	CASKASRGPWGYTF	TGTGCCAGCAAGGCCAGCAGAGGGCCTTGGGGCTACACCTTC
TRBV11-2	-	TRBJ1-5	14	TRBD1	CASSLGGDRQPQHF	TGTGCCAGCAGCTTAGGGGGGGACAGACAGCCCCAGCATTTT
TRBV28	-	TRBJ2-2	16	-	CASNPLGLQETGELFF	TGTGCCAGCAACCCTCTTGGGCTACAAGAGACCGGGGAGCTGTTTTTT
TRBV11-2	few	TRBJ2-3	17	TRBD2	CASSLGSQAGVTDTQYF	TGTGCCAGCAGCTTAGGGAGCCAAGCGGGGGTTACAGATACGCAGTATTTT
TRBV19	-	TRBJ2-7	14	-	CATSGPVGPYEQYF	TGTGCCACCAGCGGGCCAGTTGGACCCTACGAGCAGTACTTC